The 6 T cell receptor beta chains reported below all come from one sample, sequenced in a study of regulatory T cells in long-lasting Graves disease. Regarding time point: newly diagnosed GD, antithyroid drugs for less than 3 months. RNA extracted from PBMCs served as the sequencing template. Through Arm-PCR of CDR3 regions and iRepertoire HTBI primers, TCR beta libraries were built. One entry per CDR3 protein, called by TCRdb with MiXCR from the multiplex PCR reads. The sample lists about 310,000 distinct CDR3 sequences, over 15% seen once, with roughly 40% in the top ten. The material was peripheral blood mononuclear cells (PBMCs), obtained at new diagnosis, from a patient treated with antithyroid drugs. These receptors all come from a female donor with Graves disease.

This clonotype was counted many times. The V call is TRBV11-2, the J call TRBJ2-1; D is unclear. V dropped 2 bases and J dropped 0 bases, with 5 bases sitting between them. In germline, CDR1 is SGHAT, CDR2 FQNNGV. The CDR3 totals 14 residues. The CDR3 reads CASSLYHSYNEQFF. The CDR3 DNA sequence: TGTGCCAGCAGCTTATACCACTCCTACAATGAGCAGTTCTTC.

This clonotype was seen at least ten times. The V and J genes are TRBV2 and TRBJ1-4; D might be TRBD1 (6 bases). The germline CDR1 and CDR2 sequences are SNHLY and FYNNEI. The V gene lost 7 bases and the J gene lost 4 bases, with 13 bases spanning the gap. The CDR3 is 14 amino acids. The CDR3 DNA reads TGTGCCAGCATTTCGGGACACCTTAATGAAAAACTGTTTTTT. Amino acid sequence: CASISGHLNEKLFF.

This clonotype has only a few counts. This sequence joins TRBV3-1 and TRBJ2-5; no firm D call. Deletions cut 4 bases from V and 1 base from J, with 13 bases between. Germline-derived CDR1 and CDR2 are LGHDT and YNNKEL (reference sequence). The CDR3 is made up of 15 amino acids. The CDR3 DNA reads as TGTGCCAGCAGCCGAGGTCCCATCCCCCAAGAGACCCAGTACTTC. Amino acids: CASSRGPIPQETQYF.

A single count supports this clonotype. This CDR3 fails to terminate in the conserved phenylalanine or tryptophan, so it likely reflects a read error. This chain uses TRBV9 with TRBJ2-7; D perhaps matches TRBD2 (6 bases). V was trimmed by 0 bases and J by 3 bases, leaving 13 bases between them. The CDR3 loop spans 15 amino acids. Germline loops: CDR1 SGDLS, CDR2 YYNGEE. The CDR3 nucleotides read TGTGCCAGCAGCGTAGGGGTTAGCGGAGGCTACGAGCAGTACATC. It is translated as CASSVGVSGGYEQYI.

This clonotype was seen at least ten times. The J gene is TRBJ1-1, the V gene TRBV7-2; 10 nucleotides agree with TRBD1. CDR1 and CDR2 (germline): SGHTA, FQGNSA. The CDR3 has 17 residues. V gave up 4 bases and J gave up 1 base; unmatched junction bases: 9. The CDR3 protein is CASSSEGTGAPNTEAFF. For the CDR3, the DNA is TGTGCCAGCAGCTCTGAGGGGACAGGGGCCCCGAACACTGAAGCTTTCTTT.

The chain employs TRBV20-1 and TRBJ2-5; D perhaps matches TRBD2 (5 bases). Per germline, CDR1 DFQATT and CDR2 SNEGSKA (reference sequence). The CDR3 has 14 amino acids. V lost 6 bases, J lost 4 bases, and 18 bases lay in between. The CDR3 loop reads CSAVHQTKGETQYF. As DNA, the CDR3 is TGCAGTGCGGTTCATCAGACTAAGGGAGAGACCCAGTACTTC.